This is a list of T cell receptor beta chains from one sample in a study of shared clonotypes between healthy human individuals. Profiled with immunoSEQ multiplex PCR; TCRdb holds only in-frame clones, not every one. The sample records around 2.1 million clones, 85% to 95% being singletons. Sequenced sample: naive CD8+ T cells from PBMCs. The receptors shown here come from a man aged 18 to 30 in good health. Some clones in this sample may be carry-over from other donors' samples. The CDR3 runs from the conserved cysteine through the conserved F or W. D genes are given only for firm matches. The size entry is marked missing in some rows and otherwise reads once, few, many or a size class.

D gene: TRBD1; V gene: TRBV28; J gene: TRBJ2-7; clone size: once; CDR3 length: 14; CDR3 DNA: TGTGCCAGCAGTACATCCCGACAGGGCTACGAGCAGTACTTC; CDR3 protein: CASSTSRQGYEQYF
D gene: TRBD2; V gene: TRBV27; J gene: TRBJ2-7; clone size: .; CDR3 length: 15; CDR3 DNA: TGTGCCAGCAGAGGGACTAGCGGAAGCTCCTACGAGCAGTACTTC; CDR3 protein: CASRGTSGSSYEQYF
D gene: .; V gene: TRBV9; J gene: TRBJ2-5; clone size: once; CDR3 length: 14; CDR3 DNA: TGTGCCAGCAGCCCTTGGGACTCTCGGGAGACCCAGTACTTC; CDR3 protein: CASSPWDSRETQYF
D gene: .; V gene: TRBV7-9; J gene: TRBJ2-7; clone size: .; CDR3 length: 13; CDR3 DNA: TGTGCCAGCAGCTTAGCGGTTAAGGGAAGGCAGTATTTC; CDR3 protein: CASSLAVKGRQYF
D gene: .; V gene: TRBV7-3; J gene: TRBJ2-1; clone size: .; CDR3 length: 14; CDR3 DNA: TGTGCCAGCAGCCCACCGGGGGGCTTTAATGAGCAGTTCTTC; CDR3 protein: CASSPPGGFNEQFF
D gene: TRBD2; V gene: TRBV2; J gene: TRBJ2-3; clone size: .; CDR3 length: 16; CDR3 DNA: TGTGCCAGCACCTCGCAGGGACTAGCCCTCCCAGATACGCAGTATTTT; CDR3 protein: CASTSQGLALPDTQYF
D gene: .; V gene: TRBV7-9; J gene: TRBJ2-7; clone size: .; CDR3 length: 14; CDR3 DNA: TGTGCCAGCAGCTTACAGGGGATAACCTACGAGCAGTACTTC; CDR3 protein: CASSLQGITYEQYF
D gene: .; V gene: TRBV30; J gene: TRBJ2-7; clone size: .; CDR3 length: 12; CDR3 DNA: TGTGCCTGGAGTGTTCGTCCCTCCGAGCAGTACTTC; CDR3 protein: CAWSVRPSEQYF
D gene: .; V gene: TRBV28; J gene: TRBJ1-1; clone size: .; CDR3 length: 14; CDR3 DNA: TGTGCCAGCAGTTCCCGCCCCGGGGGTTACGAAGCTTTCTTT; CDR3 protein: CASSSRPGGYEAFF
D gene: TRBD1; V gene: TRBV2; J gene: TRBJ2-5; clone size: .; CDR3 length: 15; CDR3 DNA: TGTGCCAGCAGTGAAGGACAGGGGGCTGGGGAGACCCAGTACTTC; CDR3 protein: CASSEGQGAGETQYF
D gene: .; V gene: TRBV5-1; J gene: TRBJ1-3; clone size: .; CDR3 length: 14; CDR3 DNA: TGCGCCAGCAGCCCCTGGACCGTTGGAAACACCATATATTTT; CDR3 protein: CASSPWTVGNTIYF
D gene: .; V gene: TRBV28; J gene: TRBJ2-6; clone size: .; CDR3 length: 14; CDR3 DNA: TGTGCCAGCTTCCGACTTGGCGGGGCCAACGTCCTGACTTTC; CDR3 protein: CASFRLGGANVLTF
D gene: .; V gene: TRBV5-1; J gene: TRBJ2-3; clone size: .; CDR3 length: 15; CDR3 DNA: TGCGCCAGCGGTGAGACAGCAAGTACCACAGATACGCAGTATTTT; CDR3 protein: CASGETASTTDTQYF
D gene: .; V gene: TRBV2; J gene: TRBJ2-5; clone size: .; CDR3 length: 15; CDR3 DNA: TGTGCCAGCTCTACTCGGAGAACCTATGGGGAGACCCAGTACTTC; CDR3 protein: CASSTRRTYGETQYF
D gene: TRBD1; V gene: TRBV18; J gene: TRBJ1-2; clone size: .; CDR3 length: 16; CDR3 DNA: TGTGCCAGCTCACACCGGGACAGGGGGCCGGCCTATGGCTACACCTTC; CDR3 protein: CASSHRDRGPAYGYTF
D gene: .; V gene: TRBV6-5; J gene: TRBJ2-1; clone size: .; CDR3 length: 15; CDR3 DNA: TGTGCCAGCAGTTACGGGGCCCTTGGGTACAATGAGCAGTTCTTC; CDR3 protein: CASSYGALGYNEQFF
D gene: .; V gene: TRBV27; J gene: TRBJ2-7; clone size: .; CDR3 length: 15; CDR3 DNA: TGTGCCAGCAGTCCCCCCCACGGGACCTCCTACGAGCAGTACTTC; CDR3 protein: CASSPPHGTSYEQYF
D gene: .; V gene: TRBV13; J gene: TRBJ2-7; clone size: .; CDR3 length: 13; CDR3 DNA: TGTGCCAGCAGCTTAGCAGGGGCGCACGAGCAGTACTTC; CDR3 protein: CASSLAGAHEQYF
D gene: .; V gene: TRBV6-1; J gene: TRBJ2-7; clone size: .; CDR3 length: 13; CDR3 DNA: TGTGCCAGCAGTGACAGGCCGACCTACGAGCAGTACTTC; CDR3 protein: CASSDRPTYEQYF
D gene: TRBD2; V gene: TRBV4-1; J gene: TRBJ2-4; clone size: .; CDR3 length: 18; CDR3 DNA: TGCGCCAGCAGCCAAGGGTTGGCGGGAGGGTGGGACAAAAACATTCAGTACTTC; CDR3 protein: CASSQGLAGGWDKNIQYF
D gene: .; V gene: TRBV18; J gene: TRBJ2-2; clone size: .; CDR3 length: 15; CDR3 DNA: TGTGCCAGCTCACCACCGAAGGGGAACACCGGGGAGCTGTTTTTT; CDR3 protein: CASSPPKGNTGELFF
D gene: TRBD2; V gene: TRBV9; J gene: TRBJ2-2; clone size: .; CDR3 length: 15; CDR3 DNA: TGTGCCAGCAGCGTAGCGGGAGGGCCCACCGGGGAGCTGTTTTTT; CDR3 protein: CASSVAGGPTGELFF
D gene: .; V gene: TRBV7-9; J gene: TRBJ1-5; clone size: once; CDR3 length: 14; CDR3 DNA: TGTGCCAGCAGCTTAGGGGGCTACAATCAGCCCCAGCATTTT; CDR3 protein: CASSLGGYNQPQHF
D gene: .; V gene: TRBV7-9; J gene: TRBJ1-4; clone size: .; CDR3 length: 14; CDR3 DNA: TGTGCCAGCAGCTTAAACAGTGTTAATGAAAAACTGTTTTTT; CDR3 protein: CASSLNSVNEKLFF
D gene: .; V gene: TRBV28; J gene: TRBJ2-1; clone size: .; CDR3 length: 13; CDR3 DNA: TGTGCCAGCAGCCCCAAGGGGTACAATGAGCAGTTCTTC; CDR3 protein: CASSPKGYNEQFF
D gene: .; V gene: TRBV29-1; J gene: TRBJ2-5; clone size: .; CDR3 length: 14; CDR3 DNA: TGCAGCGTTGAGAGGGTCGCGGATCCTGGGACCCAGTACTTC; CDR3 protein: CSVERVADPGTQYF
D gene: .; V gene: TRBV28; J gene: TRBJ2-7; clone size: .; CDR3 length: 14; CDR3 DNA: TGTGCCAGCCAGACCACACAGGGTATCTACGAGCAGTACTTC; CDR3 protein: CASQTTQGIYEQYF
D gene: .; V gene: TRBV30; J gene: TRBJ2-3; clone size: .; CDR3 length: 14; CDR3 DNA: TGTGCCTGGAGTCGTCAGGGACGCACAGATACGCAGTATTTT; CDR3 protein: CAWSRQGRTDTQYF
D gene: .; V gene: TRBV4-3; J gene: TRBJ2-7; clone size: .; CDR3 length: 15; CDR3 DNA: TGCGCCAGCAGCCAAGAGTGGGGTTTTACCTACGAGCAGTACTTC; CDR3 protein: CASSQEWGFTYEQYF
D gene: .; V gene: TRBV7-9; J gene: TRBJ2-3; clone size: .; CDR3 length: 16; CDR3 DNA: TGTGCCAGCAGCTCGAGGAGCCGGGATGGGGTGGATACGCAGTATTTT; CDR3 protein: CASSSRSRDGVDTQYF
D gene: .; V gene: TRBV7-6; J gene: TRBJ2-2; clone size: .; CDR3 length: 13; CDR3 DNA: TGTGCCAGCAGCTTCGGAGGAGGGGGGGAGCTGTTTTTT; CDR3 protein: CASSFGGGGELFF
D gene: TRBD2; V gene: TRBV9; J gene: TRBJ2-5; clone size: once; CDR3 length: 17; CDR3 DNA: TGTGCCAGCAGCGTAGGGGCCCTAGCGGGAGGGACGGAGACCCAGTACTTC; CDR3 protein: CASSVGALAGGTETQYF
D gene: .; V gene: TRBV5-4; J gene: TRBJ2-3; clone size: .; CDR3 length: 11; CDR3 DNA: TGTGCCAGCAGCTTGGGAGATGCGCAGTATTTT; CDR3 protein: CASSLGDAQYF
D gene: TRBD2; V gene: TRBV28; J gene: TRBJ2-7; clone size: .; CDR3 length: 15; CDR3 DNA: TGTGCCAGCAGTTTCGGGCTAGCGGGGTCCTACGAGCAGTACTTC; CDR3 protein: CASSFGLAGSYEQYF
D gene: TRBD1; V gene: TRBV13; J gene: TRBJ2-3; clone size: .; CDR3 length: 15; CDR3 DNA: TGTGCCAGCAGCGACAGGGGGCTGTTAACAGATACGCAGTATTTT; CDR3 protein: CASSDRGLLTDTQYF
D gene: .; V gene: TRBV27; J gene: TRBJ2-1; clone size: .; CDR3 length: 14; CDR3 DNA: TGTGCCAGCAGTTTAAGGGGAGCGACGAATGAGCAGTTCTTC; CDR3 protein: CASSLRGATNEQFF
D gene: .; V gene: TRBV9; J gene: TRBJ1-2; clone size: .; CDR3 length: 13; CDR3 DNA: TGTGCCAGCAGCGCCGGGACGGCCCCCCGTCCCACCTTC; CDR3 protein: CASSAGTAPRPTF
D gene: TRBD1; V gene: TRBV27; J gene: TRBJ2-1; clone size: .; CDR3 length: 14; CDR3 DNA: TGTGCCAGCAGTTCTGGGACAGGGTACAATGAGCAGTTCTTC; CDR3 protein: CASSSGTGYNEQFF
D gene: .; V gene: TRBV7-9; J gene: TRBJ2-4; clone size: .; CDR3 length: 15; CDR3 DNA: TGTGCCAGCAGCACCTCAGTACTAGCCAAAAACATTCAGTACTTC; CDR3 protein: CASSTSVLAKNIQYF
D gene: .; V gene: TRBV5-6; J gene: TRBJ2-6; clone size: .; CDR3 length: 17; CDR3 DNA: TGTGCCAGCAGCTTGGGACAGTTTAATTCTGGGGCCAACGTCCTGACTTTC; CDR3 protein: CASSLGQFNSGANVLTF
D gene: .; V gene: TRBV13; J gene: TRBJ1-2; clone size: once; CDR3 length: 15; CDR3 DNA: TGTGCCAGCAGCTTAGACCCCCGCCCTAACTATGGCTACACCTTC; CDR3 protein: CASSLDPRPNYGYTF
D gene: TRBD2; V gene: TRBV7-8; J gene: TRBJ2-1; clone size: .; CDR3 length: 16; CDR3 DNA: TGTGCCAGCAGCTTACCAGCGGGAGGCTCCTACAATGAGCAGTTCTTC; CDR3 protein: CASSLPAGGSYNEQFF
D gene: TRBD2; V gene: TRBV27; J gene: TRBJ2-1; clone size: .; CDR3 length: 14; CDR3 DNA: TGTGCCAGCAGGCCCGGGACTAGCGTCGATGAGCAGTTCTTC; CDR3 protein: CASRPGTSVDEQFF
D gene: TRBD1; V gene: TRBV4-1; J gene: TRBJ2-7; clone size: .; CDR3 length: 15; CDR3 DNA: TGCGCCAGCAGCCTGCAGGGGGCAGGTCTCTCCGAGCAGTACTTC; CDR3 protein: CASSLQGAGLSEQYF
D gene: .; V gene: TRBV7-9; J gene: TRBJ2-7; clone size: .; CDR3 length: 10; CDR3 DNA: TGTGCCACCCTCCCAGGGGTTTTGGACTTC; CDR3 protein: CATLPGVLDF
D gene: TRBD1; V gene: TRBV27; J gene: TRBJ1-1; clone size: .; CDR3 length: 14; CDR3 DNA: TGTGCCAGCAGTTTACAGGGGGCGAGCACTGAAGCTTTCTTT; CDR3 protein: CASSLQGASTEAFF
D gene: TRBD1; V gene: TRBV27; J gene: TRBJ2-6; clone size: .; CDR3 length: 19; CDR3 DNA: TGTGCCAGCAGTCAGGGACAGGGGGCTCTAAAGGCTGGGGCCAACGTCCTGACTTTC; CDR3 protein: CASSQGQGALKAGANVLTF
D gene: .; V gene: TRBV11-2; J gene: TRBJ1-5; clone size: .; CDR3 length: 14; CDR3 DNA: TGTGCCAGCAGCTTAGCCGTCATGAATCAGCCCCAGCATTTT; CDR3 protein: CASSLAVMNQPQHF
D gene: TRBD2; V gene: TRBV18; J gene: TRBJ2-7; clone size: .; CDR3 length: 15; CDR3 DNA: TGTGCCAGCTCCCCTTTACTAGCGGGGTCCTACGAGCAGTACTTC; CDR3 protein: CASSPLLAGSYEQYF
D gene: .; V gene: TRBV2; J gene: TRBJ2-7; clone size: .; CDR3 length: 15; CDR3 DNA: TGTGCCAGCAGGATAAAAGAGACACGAACCTACGAGCAGTACTTC; CDR3 protein: CASRIKETRTYEQYF
D gene: .; V gene: TRBV6-1; J gene: TRBJ1-5; clone size: .; CDR3 length: 16; CDR3 DNA: TGTGCCAGCAGTGTGGCGGGACCCTTAAGGAATCAGCCCCAGCATTTT; CDR3 protein: CASSVAGPLRNQPQHF
D gene: .; V gene: TRBV19; J gene: TRBJ1-1; clone size: few; CDR3 length: 16; CDR3 DNA: TGTGCCAGTAGTATTTATCCCGGACACTTGAACACTGAAGCTTTCTTT; CDR3 protein: CASSIYPGHLNTEAFF
D gene: .; V gene: TRBV7-2; J gene: TRBJ1-1; clone size: .; CDR3 length: 15; CDR3 DNA: TGTGCCAGCAGCTCCCCCACGGGGTCGGACACTGAAGCTTTCTTT; CDR3 protein: CASSSPTGSDTEAFF
D gene: TRBD1; V gene: TRBV9; J gene: TRBJ2-7; clone size: .; CDR3 length: 15; CDR3 DNA: TGTGCCAGCAGCGCCGGGACAGGACTGCTTTACGAGCAGTACTTC; CDR3 protein: CASSAGTGLLYEQYF
D gene: .; V gene: TRBV9; J gene: TRBJ2-7; clone size: .; CDR3 length: 14; CDR3 DNA: TGTGCCAGCAGCGTAGGGAGGGAAACCTACGAGCAGTACTTC; CDR3 protein: CASSVGRETYEQYF
D gene: TRBD2; V gene: TRBV9; J gene: TRBJ2-1; clone size: .; CDR3 length: 15; CDR3 DNA: TGTGCCAGCAGCGTCGCGGGAGAACTCTACAATGAGCAGTTCTTC; CDR3 protein: CASSVAGELYNEQFF
D gene: .; V gene: TRBV5-6; J gene: TRBJ2-1; clone size: .; CDR3 length: 16; CDR3 DNA: TGTGCCAGCAGCCACGACTGGGGAGGAGACTACAATGAGCAGTTCTTC; CDR3 protein: CASSHDWGGDYNEQFF